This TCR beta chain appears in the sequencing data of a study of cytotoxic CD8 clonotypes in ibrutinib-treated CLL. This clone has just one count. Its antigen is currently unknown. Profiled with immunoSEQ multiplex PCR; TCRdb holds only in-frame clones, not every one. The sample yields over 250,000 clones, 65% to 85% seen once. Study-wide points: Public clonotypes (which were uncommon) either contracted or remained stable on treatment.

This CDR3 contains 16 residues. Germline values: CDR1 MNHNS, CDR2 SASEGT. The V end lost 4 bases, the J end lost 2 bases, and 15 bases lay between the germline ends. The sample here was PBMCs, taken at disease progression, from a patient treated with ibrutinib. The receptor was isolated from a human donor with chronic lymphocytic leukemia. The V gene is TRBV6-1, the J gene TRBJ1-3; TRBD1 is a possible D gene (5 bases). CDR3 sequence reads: CASSGRDFIAGNTIYF. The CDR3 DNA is TGTGCCAGCAGTGGAAGGGACTTTATAGCTGGAAACACCATATATTTT.